The present entry profiles one TCR beta chain with its context. Its antigen is undetermined. The data are from a study of T cells expressing NK-cell markers. Study information: Sorted T-cell subsets CD3+CD56+NKG2C+, CD3+CD56+NKG2C- and CD3+CD56-NKG2C+ were TCR beta-sequenced.

This CDR3 comprises 13 residues. The V gene's germline CDR1 is MDHEN and CDR2 SYDVKM. cDNA encoding TCR beta was synthesized via 5'RACE template switching incorporating UMIs. TCRdb processed the 5' RACE reads again and assigns one entry to each CDR3 protein, with no DNA. The sample table sets out hundreds of thousands of distinct CDR3 sequences. Study-wide findings and caveats: As a fraction of CD8+ T cells, dominant NKG2C+ clonotypes reached about 1.0-7.0% in six donors.

The receptor's source is a man between 18 and 69 years old in good health. The gene calls are TRBV28 and TRBJ1-5. The specimen sequenced was blood T cells: a sorted CD56 or NKG2C T cell subset, CD4+ or CD8+ T cells, or bulk PBMC T cells (not recorded which). The CDR3 here is CASTQRSNQPQHF.